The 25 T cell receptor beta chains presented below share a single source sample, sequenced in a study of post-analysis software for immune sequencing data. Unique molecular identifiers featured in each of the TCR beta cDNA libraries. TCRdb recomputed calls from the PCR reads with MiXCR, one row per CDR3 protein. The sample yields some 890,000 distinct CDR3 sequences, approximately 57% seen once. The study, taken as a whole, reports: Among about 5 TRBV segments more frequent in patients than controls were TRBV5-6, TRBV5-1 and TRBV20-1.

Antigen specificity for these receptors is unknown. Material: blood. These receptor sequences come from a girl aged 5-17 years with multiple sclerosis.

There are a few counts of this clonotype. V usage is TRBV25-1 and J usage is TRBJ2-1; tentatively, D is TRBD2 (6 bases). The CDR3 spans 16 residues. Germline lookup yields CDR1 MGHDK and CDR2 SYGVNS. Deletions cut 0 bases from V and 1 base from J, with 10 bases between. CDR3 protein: CASSEYLGRSYNEQFF. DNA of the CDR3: TGTGCCAGCAGTGAATATCTAGGGAGGTCCTACAATGAGCAGTTCTTC.

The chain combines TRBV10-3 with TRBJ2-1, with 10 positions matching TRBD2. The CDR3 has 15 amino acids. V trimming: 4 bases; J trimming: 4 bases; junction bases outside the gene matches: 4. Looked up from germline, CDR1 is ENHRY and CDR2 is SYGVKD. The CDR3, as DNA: TGTGCCATCAGTGGAACTAGCGGGGAGTACAATGAGCAGTTCTTC. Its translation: CAISGTSGEYNEQFF.

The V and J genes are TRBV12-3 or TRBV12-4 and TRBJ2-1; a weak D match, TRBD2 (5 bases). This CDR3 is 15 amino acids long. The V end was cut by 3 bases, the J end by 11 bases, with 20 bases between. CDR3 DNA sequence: TGTGCCAGCAGTTTCCGGGGAGAAATTACAATGAAGCAGTTCTTC. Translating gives CASSFRGEITMKQFF.

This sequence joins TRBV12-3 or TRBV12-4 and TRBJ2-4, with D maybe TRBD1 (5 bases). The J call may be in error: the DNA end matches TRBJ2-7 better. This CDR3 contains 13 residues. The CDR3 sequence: CASSKGFSYEQYF. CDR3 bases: TGTGCCAGCAGTAAGGGGTTCTCCTACGAGCAGTACTTC.

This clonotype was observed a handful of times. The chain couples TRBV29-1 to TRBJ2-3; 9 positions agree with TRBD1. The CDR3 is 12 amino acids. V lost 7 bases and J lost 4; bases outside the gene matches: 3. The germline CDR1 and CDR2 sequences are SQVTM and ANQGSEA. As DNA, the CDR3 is TGCAGCGCCGACAGGGGGTCAGATACGCAGTATTTT. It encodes CSADRGSDTQYF.

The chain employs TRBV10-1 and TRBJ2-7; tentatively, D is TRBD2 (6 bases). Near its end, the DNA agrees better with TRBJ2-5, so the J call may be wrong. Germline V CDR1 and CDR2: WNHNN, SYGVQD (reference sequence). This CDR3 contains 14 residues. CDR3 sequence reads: CASSDGGVMETQYF. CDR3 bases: TGCGCCAGCAGTGACGGGGGTGTGATGGAGACCCAGTACTTC.

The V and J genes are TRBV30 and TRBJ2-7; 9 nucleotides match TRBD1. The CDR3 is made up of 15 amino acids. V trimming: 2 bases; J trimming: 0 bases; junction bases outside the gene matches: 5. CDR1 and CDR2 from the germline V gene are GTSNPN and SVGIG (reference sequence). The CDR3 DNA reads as TGTGCCTGGAGTTCCGGGACAGGGTTCTCCTACGAGCAGTACTTC. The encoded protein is CAWSSGTGFSYEQYF.

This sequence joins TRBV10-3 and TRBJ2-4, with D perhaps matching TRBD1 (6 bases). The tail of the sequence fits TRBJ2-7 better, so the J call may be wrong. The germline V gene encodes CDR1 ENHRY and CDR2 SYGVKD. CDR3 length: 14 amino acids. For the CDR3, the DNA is TGTGCCATCAGTGGGGATAACAGGGCGAGCGAGCAGTACTTC. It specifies CAISGDNRASEQYF.

CDR3 region: CSARQGQADYGYTF. CDR3 nucleotide sequence: TGCAGTGCTAGACAGGGGCAGGCGGACTATGGCTACACCTTC. The rearrangement uses TRBV20-1 and TRBJ1-2, with D maybe TRBD1 (6 bases). CDR3 length equals 14 residues. Germline CDR1 is DFQATT and CDR2 is SNEGSKA (reference sequence). The V end was cut by 2 bases, the J end by 3 bases, with 13 bases between.

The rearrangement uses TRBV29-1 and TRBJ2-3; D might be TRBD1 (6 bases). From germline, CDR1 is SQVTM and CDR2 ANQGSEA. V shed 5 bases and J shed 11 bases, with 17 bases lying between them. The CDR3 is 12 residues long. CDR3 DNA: TGCAGCGTTCCTGGGGGCCCCGGTGGGCAGTATTTT. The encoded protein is CSVPGGPGGQYF.

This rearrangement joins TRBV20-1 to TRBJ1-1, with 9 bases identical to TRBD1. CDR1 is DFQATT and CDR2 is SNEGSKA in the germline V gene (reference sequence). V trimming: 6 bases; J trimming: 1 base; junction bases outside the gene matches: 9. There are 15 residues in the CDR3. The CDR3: CSAPGQGRANTEAFF. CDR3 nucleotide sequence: TGCAGTGCCCCCGGACAGGGGCGGGCGAACACTGAAGCTTTCTTT.

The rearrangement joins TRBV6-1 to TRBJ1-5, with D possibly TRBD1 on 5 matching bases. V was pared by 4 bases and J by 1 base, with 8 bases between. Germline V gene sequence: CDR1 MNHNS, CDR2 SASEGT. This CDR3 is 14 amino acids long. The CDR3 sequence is CASSAGRSNQPQHF. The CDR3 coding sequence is TGTGCCAGCAGTGCGGGACGGAGCAATCAGCCCCAGCATTTT.

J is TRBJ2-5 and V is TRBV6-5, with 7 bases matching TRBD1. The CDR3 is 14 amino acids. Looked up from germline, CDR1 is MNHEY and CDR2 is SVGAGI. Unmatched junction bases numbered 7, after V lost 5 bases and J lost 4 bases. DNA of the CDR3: TGTGCCAGCAGTGTCGGGACAGTAGGAGAGACCCAGTACTTC. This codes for CASSVGTVGETQYF.

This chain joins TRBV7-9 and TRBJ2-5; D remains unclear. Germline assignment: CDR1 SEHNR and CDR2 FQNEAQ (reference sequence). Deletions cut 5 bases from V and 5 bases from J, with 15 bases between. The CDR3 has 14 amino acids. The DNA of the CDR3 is TGTGCCAGCAGCCGCGTGGCGGCGAGGGAGACCCAGTACTTC. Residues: CASSRVAARETQYF.

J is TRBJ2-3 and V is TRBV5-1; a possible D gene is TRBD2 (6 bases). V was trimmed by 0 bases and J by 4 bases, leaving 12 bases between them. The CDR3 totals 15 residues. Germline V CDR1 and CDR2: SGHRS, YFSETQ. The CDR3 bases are TGCGCCAGCAGCTTGGACGGGAGTGGGGCAGATACGCAGTATTTT. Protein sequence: CASSLDGSGADTQYF.

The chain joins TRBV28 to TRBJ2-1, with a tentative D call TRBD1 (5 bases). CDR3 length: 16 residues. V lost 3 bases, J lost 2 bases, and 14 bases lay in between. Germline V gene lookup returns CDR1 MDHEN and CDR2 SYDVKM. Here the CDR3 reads CASSFGDSSTYNEQFF. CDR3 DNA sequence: TGTGCCAGCAGTTTCGGTGACAGCTCTACCTACAATGAGCAGTTCTTC.

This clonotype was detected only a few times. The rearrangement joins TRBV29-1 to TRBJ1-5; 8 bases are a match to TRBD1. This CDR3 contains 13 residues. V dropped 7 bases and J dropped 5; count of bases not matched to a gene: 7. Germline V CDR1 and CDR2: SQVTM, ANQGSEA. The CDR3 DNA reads TGCAGCGCTGGACAGGGTAGGGATCAGCCCCAGCATTTT. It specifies CSAGQGRDQPQHF.

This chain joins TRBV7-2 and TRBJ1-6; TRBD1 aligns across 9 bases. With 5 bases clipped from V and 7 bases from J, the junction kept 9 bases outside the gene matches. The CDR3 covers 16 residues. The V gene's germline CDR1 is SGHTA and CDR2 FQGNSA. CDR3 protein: CASSRGDRVRNSPLHF. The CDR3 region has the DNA TGTGCCAGCAGCCGAGGGGACAGGGTACGCAATTCACCCCTCCACTTT.

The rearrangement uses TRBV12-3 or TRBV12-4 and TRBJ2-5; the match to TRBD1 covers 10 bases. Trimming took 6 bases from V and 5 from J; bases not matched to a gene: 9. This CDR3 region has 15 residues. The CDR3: CASRKRTGGEETQYF. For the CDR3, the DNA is TGTGCCAGCAGGAAACGGACAGGGGGTGAGGAGACCCAGTACTTC.

The CDR3 nucleotides read TGCAGTGCTAGTAGAGCGGGAGTGGATTACGAGCAGTACTTC. It specifies CSASRAGVDYEQYF. This chain links TRBV20-1 with TRBJ2-7; TRBD2 matches at 8 bases. V gave up 3 bases and J gave up 4 bases; unmatched junction bases: 8. Germline V gene data show CDR1 as DFQATT and CDR2 as SNEGSKA (reference sequence). This CDR3 is 14 amino acids long.

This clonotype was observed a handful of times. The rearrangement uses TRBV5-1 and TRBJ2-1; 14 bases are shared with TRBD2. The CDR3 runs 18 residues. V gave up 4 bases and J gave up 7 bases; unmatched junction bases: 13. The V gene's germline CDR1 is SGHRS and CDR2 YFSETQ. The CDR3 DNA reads TGCGCCAGCAGCCCCCTACCGGGACTAGCGGGAGCGGGTAATGAGCAGTTCTTC. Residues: CASSPLPGLAGAGNEQFF.

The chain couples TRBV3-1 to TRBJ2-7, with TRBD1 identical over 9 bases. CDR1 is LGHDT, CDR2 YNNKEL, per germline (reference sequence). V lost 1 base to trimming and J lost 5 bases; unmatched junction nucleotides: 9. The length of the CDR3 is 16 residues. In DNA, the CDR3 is TGTGCCAGCAGCCAAGTCCGTAGGACAGGGGTCGACGAGCAGTACTTC. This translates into CASSQVRRTGVDEQYF.

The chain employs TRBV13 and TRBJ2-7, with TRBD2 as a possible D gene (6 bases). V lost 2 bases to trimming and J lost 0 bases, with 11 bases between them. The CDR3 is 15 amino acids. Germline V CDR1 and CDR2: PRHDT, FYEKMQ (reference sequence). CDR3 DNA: TGTGCCAGCAGCTTATTCCCGGGAGACTCCTACGAGCAGTACTTC. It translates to CASSLFPGDSYEQYF.

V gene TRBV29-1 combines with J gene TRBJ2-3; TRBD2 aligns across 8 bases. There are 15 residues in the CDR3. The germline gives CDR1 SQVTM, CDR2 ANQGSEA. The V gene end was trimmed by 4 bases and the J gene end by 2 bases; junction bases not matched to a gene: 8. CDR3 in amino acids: CSVATSGGLTDTQYF. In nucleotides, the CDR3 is TGCAGCGTTGCAACGAGCGGGGGCCTCACAGATACGCAGTATTTT.

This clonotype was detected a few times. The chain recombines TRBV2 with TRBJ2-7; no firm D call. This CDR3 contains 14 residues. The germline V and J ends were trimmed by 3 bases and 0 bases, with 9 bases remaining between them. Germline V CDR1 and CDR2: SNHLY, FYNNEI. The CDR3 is CASSEMLVSYEQYF. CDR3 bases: TGTGCCAGCAGTGAGATGCTCGTCTCCTACGAGCAGTACTTC.